This TCR beta chain originates from a study of shared clonotypes between healthy human individuals. The study's findings and limits: Non-shared clonotypes showed lower generation probabilities than clonotypes common to all four donors.

It was 200 to 250 ng DNA, 31,000 or so T cell genomes, that sorted-subset replicate PCRs used. Repertoires were generated with immunoSEQ multiplex PCR, while TCRdb's copy carries only in-frame clones and drops some. The sample lists some 1,100,000 clones; approximately 78% were seen once. The CDR3 loop spans 11 amino acids. CDR1 and CDR2 from the germline V gene are DFQATT and SNEGSKA (reference sequence). V was clipped by 5 bases and J by 8 bases; unmatched bases: 1. This clone was found a few times. What it binds is not known. The TCR originated in a man between 18 and 29 years old in good health. Some clones in this sample may be carry-over from other donors' samples. The rearrangement links TRBV20-1 to TRBJ1-4, with 8 bases identical to TRBD1. Sequenced material: memory CD4+ T cells from PBMCs. Subset noted: CD45RA-negative fraction. DNA of the CDR3: TGCAGTGCTGGACAGGGAGAAAAACTGTTTTTT. It specifies CSAGQGEKLFF.